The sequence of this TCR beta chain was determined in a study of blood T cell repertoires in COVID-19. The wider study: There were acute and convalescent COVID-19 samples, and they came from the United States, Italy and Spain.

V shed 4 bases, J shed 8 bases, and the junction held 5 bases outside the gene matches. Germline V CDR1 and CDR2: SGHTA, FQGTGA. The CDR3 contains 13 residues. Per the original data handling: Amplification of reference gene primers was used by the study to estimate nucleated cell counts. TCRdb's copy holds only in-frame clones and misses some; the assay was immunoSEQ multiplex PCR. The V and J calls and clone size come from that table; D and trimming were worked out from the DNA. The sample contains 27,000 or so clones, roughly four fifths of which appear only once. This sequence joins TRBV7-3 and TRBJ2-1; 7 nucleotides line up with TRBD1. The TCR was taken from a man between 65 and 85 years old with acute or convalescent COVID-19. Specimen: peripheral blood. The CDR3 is CASSSTTGDEQFF. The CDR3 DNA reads TGTGCCAGCAGCTCTACTACAGGGGATGAGCAGTTCTTC. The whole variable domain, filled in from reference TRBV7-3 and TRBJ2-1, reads GAGVSQTPSNKVTEKGKYVELRCDPISGHTALYWYRQSLGQGPEFLIYFQGTGAADDSGLPNDRFFAVRPEGSVSTLKIQRTERGDSAVYLCASSSTTGDEQFFGPGTRLTVL.